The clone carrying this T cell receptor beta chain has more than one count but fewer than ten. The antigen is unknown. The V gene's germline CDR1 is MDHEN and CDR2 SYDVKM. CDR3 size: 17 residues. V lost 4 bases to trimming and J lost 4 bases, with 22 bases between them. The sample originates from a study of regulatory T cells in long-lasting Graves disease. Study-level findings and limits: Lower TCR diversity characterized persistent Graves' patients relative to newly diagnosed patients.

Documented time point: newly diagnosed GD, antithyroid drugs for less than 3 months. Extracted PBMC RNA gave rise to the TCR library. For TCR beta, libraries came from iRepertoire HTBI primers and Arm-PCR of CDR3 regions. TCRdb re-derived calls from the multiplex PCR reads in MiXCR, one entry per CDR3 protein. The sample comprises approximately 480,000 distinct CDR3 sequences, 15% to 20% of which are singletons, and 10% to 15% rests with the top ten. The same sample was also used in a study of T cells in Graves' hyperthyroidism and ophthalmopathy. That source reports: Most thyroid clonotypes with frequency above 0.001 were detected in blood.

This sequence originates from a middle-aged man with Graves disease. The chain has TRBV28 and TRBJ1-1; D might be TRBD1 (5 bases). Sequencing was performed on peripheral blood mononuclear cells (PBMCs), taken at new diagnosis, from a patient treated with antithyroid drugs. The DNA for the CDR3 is TGTGCCAGCAGTTCATCGGGGGTCGTTTTATTCTTCACTGAAGCTTTCTTT. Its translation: CASSSSGVVLFFTEAFF.